This T cell receptor (beta chain) was retrieved from a study of shared clonotypes between healthy human individuals. Turning to the study itself: Donors were a couple of women and a few men aged 18 to 49.

Replicate PCRs for sorted subsets used approximately 220 ng DNA; this equaled 33,000 or so T cell genomes. Data came from immunoSEQ multiplex PCR; TCRdb stores just in-frame clones and leaves some out. The sample lists around 2.1 million clones; under 95% were seen once. The V end lost 3 bases, the J end lost 5 bases, and 7 bases lay between the germline ends. This CDR3 comprises 12 residues. Germline lookup yields CDR1 KGHSH and CDR2 LQKENI. Positive CCR7 selection of CD45RO-negative cells yielded the naive CD8 cells, and terminally differentiated effector memory CD45RA+ cells were excluded. Source material: naive CD8+ T cells from PBMCs. V is TRBV18 and J is TRBJ2-5, with D uncertain. The receptor's source is a man between 18 and 35 years old in good health. Some clones in this sample may be carry-over from other donors' samples. The CDR3 DNA reads as TGTGCCAGCTCACCTCCCCTGGAGACCCAGTACTTC. As protein: CASSPPLETQYF.